The clone carrying this T cell receptor (beta chain) has just one count. The antigen is undetermined. These data are taken from a study of T cell repertoires in cytomegalovirus infection. Study as a whole: Indications came from public TCR beta signatures; they pointed to CMV infection and to a matching HLA type.

The CDR3 length is 17 residues. V lost 1 base and J 0 bases, leaving 13 bases between the germline ends. The germline V gene has CDR1 LGHDT and CDR2 YNNKEL (reference sequence). Findings and limits, study-wide: In two of eight donors, the top clonotype was HLA-C-restricted CMV-specific. Cumulative public TCR beta family frequency identified carriers of CMV plus the relevant HLA.

TCRdb redid the calling of the reads with MiXCR, one entry per CDR3 protein. Of fewer than 550,000 distinct CDR3 sequences listed, roughly 10% are singletons. This sequence originates from a human donor in good health (CMV status not recorded). Some clones in this sample may be carry-over from other donors' samples. The rearrangement joins TRBV3-1 to TRBJ2-1; D may be TRBD2 (6 bases). The source material was PBMCs. The chain's CDR3 is CASSQGHGTHSYNEQFF. The CDR3 DNA is TGTGCCAGCAGCCAAGGGCATGGGACTCACTCCTACAATGAGCAGTTCTTC.